This TCR beta chain appears in the sequencing data of a study of spatial heterogeneity in lung cancer. Study summary: Fewer alpha-chain than beta-chain sequences were consistently detected.

In its sample, this clonotype ranks as medium-sized. As yet, its antigen is unknown. J gave up 3 bases and V 6 bases, and 3 bases lay outside the gene matches. Germline V gives CDR1 DFQATT, CDR2 SNEGSKA (reference sequence). The CDR3 spans 12 residues. Study-level findings and limits: Counts of expanded intratumoral alpha and beta TCRs tracked tumor mutation counts.

Described time point: sample taken at primary tumor resection. The donor group consisted of roughly 76 patients who had untreated, early-stage non-small cell lung cancer. A distinct unique molecular identifier was carried by each TCR cDNA molecule. MiXCR, run by TCRdb on the 5' RACE reads, gives a single entry per CDR3 protein. The table has about 3,000 distinct CDR3 sequences, more than 15% seen once; the top ten hold roughly a tenth. The clonotype originates from a male donor with early-stage non-small cell lung cancer. This rearrangement joins TRBV20-1 to TRBJ2-7; 9 bases map to TRBD1. The material sequenced was lung tumor tissue, taken at surgery. The CDR3 sequence: CSASDRGYEQYF. CDR3 nucleotide sequence: TGCAGTGCCTCGGACAGGGGCTACGAGCAGTACTTC.